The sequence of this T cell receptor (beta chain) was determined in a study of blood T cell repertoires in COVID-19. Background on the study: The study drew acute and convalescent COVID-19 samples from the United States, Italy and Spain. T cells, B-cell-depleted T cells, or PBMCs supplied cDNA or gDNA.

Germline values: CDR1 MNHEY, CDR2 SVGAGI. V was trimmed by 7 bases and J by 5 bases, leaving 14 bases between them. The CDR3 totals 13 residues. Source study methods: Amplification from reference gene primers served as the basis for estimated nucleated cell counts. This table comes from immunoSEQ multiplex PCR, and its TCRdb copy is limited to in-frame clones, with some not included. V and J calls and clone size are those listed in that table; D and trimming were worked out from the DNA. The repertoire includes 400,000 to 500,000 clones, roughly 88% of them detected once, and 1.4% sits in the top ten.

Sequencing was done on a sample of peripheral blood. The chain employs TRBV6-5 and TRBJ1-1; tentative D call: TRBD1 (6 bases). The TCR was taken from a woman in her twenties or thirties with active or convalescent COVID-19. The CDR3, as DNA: TGTGCCAGCATGATGGGGGCGCGTACTGAAGCTTTCTTT. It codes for CASMMGARTEAFF.